The rows below give T cell receptor beta chains drawn from one sample of a study of regulatory T cells in long-lasting Graves disease. TCRdb called the multiplex PCR reads again in MiXCR, with one record for every CDR3 protein. The table includes approximately 540,000 distinct CDR3 sequences, around 11% detected once. The sample was also linked to a second study, of T cells in Graves' hyperthyroidism and ophthalmopathy.

The sequencing used peripheral blood mononuclear cells (PBMCs), collected at new diagnosis, from a patient treated with antithyroid drugs. Receptors originate from a woman under 40 with Graves disease. Both conserved end residues are part of each CDR3. D genes are given only for firm matches. Rows give clone size only sometimes, using once, few, many, or a class for an expanded clone.

CATSRGGNQETQYF,TGTGCCACCAGCAGGGGCGGCAACCAAGAGACCCAGTACTTC,14,TRBV15,.,few,TRBJ2-5
CASSLPLTGTTYEQYF,TGTGCCAGCAGTCTCCCCCTGACAGGAACAACATACGAGCAGTACTTC,16,TRBV28,.,many,TRBJ2-7
CASSQEATSDEQFF,TGCGCCAGCAGCCAAGAGGCCACTAGCGATGAGCAGTTCTTC,14,TRBV4-1,TRBD2,few,TRBJ2-1
CASEEPGYTF,TGTGCCAGCGAAGAACCTGGCTACACCTTC,10,TRBV2,.,many,TRBJ1-2
CASSYGQGNSYEQYF,TGTGCCAGCAGTTACGGGCAGGGTAACAGCTACGAGCAGTACTTC,15,TRBV6-5,.,many,TRBJ2-7
CASSQSRGIFYEQYF,TGTGCCAGCAGCCAATCCCGCGGTATTTTCTACGAGCAGTACTTC,15,TRBV3-1,.,many,TRBJ2-7
CSAGGTDSYGYTF,TGCAGTGCCGGAGGGACAGACTCCTATGGCTACACCTTC,13,TRBV20-1,TRBD1,many,TRBJ1-2
CASSQLRGEKQYF,TGCGCCAGCAGCCAGCTCCGAGGGGAAAAGCAGTACTTC,13,TRBV4-1,.,.,TRBJ2-7
CASSLLGGQETQYF,TGTGCCAGCAGCTTGTTAGGAGGCCAAGAGACCCAGTACTTC,14,TRBV7-2,.,many,TRBJ2-5
CASSAPEDHTDTQYF,TGTGCCAGCAGTGCCCCTGAGGACCACACAGATACGCAGTATTTT,15,TRBV2,.,many,TRBJ2-3
CASSPQGQWAEAFF,TGTGCCAGTAGTCCCCAGGGACAATGGGCTGAAGCTTTCTTT,14,TRBV19,.,many,TRBJ1-1
CASSFSPGLAGGNEQFF,TGTGCCAGCAGCTTTTCCCCCGGACTAGCGGGGGGAAATGAGCAGTTCTTC,17,TRBV7-8,TRBD2,many,TRBJ2-1
CASSGSGPAKGQLFF,TGTGCCAGCAGTGGATCCGGGCCGGCGAAGGGGCAACTGTTTTTT,15,TRBV7-9,.,few,TRBJ1-4
CASSQPLTGTNTGELFF,TGTGCCAGCAGCCAACCCCTCACTGGGACCAACACCGGGGAGCTGTTTTTT,17,TRBV14,.,few,TRBJ2-2
CATHRGYTEAFF,TGTGCCACCCACCGGGGGTACACTGAAGCTTTCTTT,12,TRBV2,.,many,TRBJ1-1
CASSFDRENDEQFF,TGTGCCAGCAGCTTTGACAGGGAAAACGATGAGCAGTTCTTC,14,TRBV7-2,TRBD1,many,TRBJ2-1
CASSPTGDKETQYF,TGTGCCAGCAGCCCCACAGGGGACAAAGAGACCCAGTACTTC,14,TRBV10-3,TRBD1,.,TRBJ2-5
CASSRQQQETQYF,TGCGCCAGCAGCCGCCAACAGCAAGAGACCCAGTACTTC,13,TRBV4-3,.,many,TRBJ2-5
CASSLLGQGKPQHF,TGTGCCAGCAGTTTATTGGGACAGGGCAAGCCCCAGCATTTT,14,TRBV28,TRBD1,many,TRBJ1-5
CASSVATGWVSGNTIYF,TGTGCCAGCAGCGTAGCGACAGGGTGGGTGTCTGGAAACACCATATATTTT,17,TRBV9,TRBD1,many,TRBJ1-3
CASSYSDSWAQETQYF,TGTGCCAGCAGTTACTCAGACAGTTGGGCCCAAGAGACCCAGTACTTC,16,TRBV6-5,.,.,TRBJ2-5
CASSIESRFPYEQYF,TGTGCCAGTAGTATAGAATCCAGGTTCCCCTACGAGCAGTACTTC,15,TRBV19,.,.,TRBJ2-7
CASSYGGGRNQPQHF,TGTGCCAGCAGTTACGGGGGCGGACGCAATCAGCCCCAGCATTTT,15,TRBV6-2/TRBV6-3,.,many,TRBJ1-5
CASSYSGTGPPSYEQYF,TGTGCCAGCAGTTACTCTGGGACAGGGCCACCCTCCTACGAGCAGTACTTC,17,TRBV6-5,TRBD1,many,TRBJ2-7
CASRTGDLNTEAFF,TGTGCCAGTAGGACGGGAGACTTGAACACTGAAGCTTTCTTT,14,TRBV19,.,many,TRBJ1-1
CAWSLFFNEQFF,TGTGCCTGGAGTTTATTCTTTAATGAGCAGTTCTTC,12,TRBV30,.,many,TRBJ2-1
CASSPHYSYEQYF,TGTGCCAGCAGCCCCCACTACTCCTACGAGCAGTACTTC,13,TRBV7-2,.,many,TRBJ2-7
CAGSSSYGEAFF,TGTGCCGGCAGCTCTTCGTACGGTGAAGCTTTCTTT,12,TRBV7-3,.,few,TRBJ1-1
CATSRGGDRVNYEQYF,TGTGCCACCAGCAGAGGAGGGGACAGGGTCAATTACGAGCAGTACTTC,16,TRBV15,TRBD1,few,TRBJ2-7
CASTRTGSSYGYTF,TGTGCCAGCACCAGGACAGGGTCTAGCTATGGCTACACCTTC,14,TRBV27,TRBD1,many,TRBJ1-2
CASMTGEGFTNTEAFF,TGTGCCAGCATGACCGGAGAGGGGTTCACGAACACTGAAGCTTTCTTT,16,TRBV2,.,many,TRBJ1-1
CASSLGGTGSANYGYTF,TGTGCCAGCAGCTTAGGGGGGACAGGATCGGCTAACTATGGCTACACCTTC,17,TRBV7-2,TRBD1,many,TRBJ1-2
CASSIQQGSLALSEAFF,TGTGCCAGTAGTATACAACAGGGAAGCCTTGCACTTTCTGAAGCTTTCTTT,17,TRBV19,.,many,TRBJ1-1
CSAGDYPREQFF,TGCAGCGCCGGAGACTACCCTCGTGAGCAGTTCTTC,12,TRBV29-1,.,many,TRBJ2-1
CASSPDRLNGYTF,TGTGCCAGCAGCCCGGACAGGCTAAATGGCTACACCTTC,13,TRBV14,TRBD1,many,TRBJ1-2
CASSVRPGPSGNTIYF,TGTGCCAGCAGTGTTCGGCCGGGGCCCTCTGGAAACACCATATATTTT,16,TRBV2,.,.,TRBJ1-3
CASTLQEGGELFF,TGTGCCAGCACCCTACAGGAGGGCGGGGAGCTGTTTTTT,13,TRBV11-1,.,many,TRBJ2-2
CASSEALALHF,TGTGCCAGCAGTGAAGCGCTTGCCCTCCACTTT,11,TRBV2,.,many,TRBJ1-6
CASSQGYGTAYGYTF,TGCGCCAGCAGCCAGGGCTACGGGACGGCCTATGGCTACACCTTC,15,TRBV4-3,.,many,TRBJ1-2
CSARDDRGADEQYF,TGCAGTGCTAGAGACGACAGGGGAGCGGACGAGCAGTACTTC,14,TRBV20-1,TRBD1,many,TRBJ2-7
CASSGRVASSYEQYF,TGTGCCAGTAGTGGTCGGGTCGCGAGCTCCTACGAGCAGTACTTC,15,TRBV19,.,.,TRBJ2-7
CASRTSGKAEQFF,TGTGCCAGCAGGACTAGCGGGAAGGCTGAGCAGTTCTTC,13,TRBV6-1,TRBD2,many,TRBJ2-1
CASSGQANGYTF,TGTGCCAGTAGCGGACAGGCTAATGGCTACACCTTC,12,TRBV19,TRBD1,many,TRBJ1-2
CAISKGIPDTQYF,TGTGCCATCAGTAAAGGGATACCAGATACGCAGTATTTT,13,TRBV10-3,.,many,TRBJ2-3
CAWSQGGLETQYF,TGTGCCTGGAGTCAGGGGGGGCTGGAGACCCAGTACTTC,13,TRBV30,.,many,TRBJ2-5
CSVRASYEQYF,TGCAGCGTTAGGGCATCCTACGAGCAGTACTTC,11,TRBV29-1,.,.,TRBJ2-7
CASRIRGQGTYEQYF,TGTGCCAGCAGAATTAGGGGACAGGGTACGTACGAGCAGTACTTC,15,TRBV28,TRBD1,.,TRBJ2-7
CASSPDFYGYTF,TGTGCCAGCAGCCCCGATTTCTATGGCTACACCTTC,12,TRBV12-3/TRBV12-4,.,.,TRBJ1-2
CASSLRREAEQYF,TGTGCCAGCAGTTTACGGAGGGAAGCGGAGCAGTACTTC,13,TRBV27,.,many,TRBJ2-7
CATRTRVNTEAFF,TGTGCCACCCGAACTCGGGTGAACACTGAAGCTTTCTTT,13,TRBV12-3/TRBV12-4,.,many,TRBJ1-1
CASSGFRSDEQFF,TGTGCCAGCAGCGGATTTAGGAGCGATGAGCAGTTCTTC,13,TRBV11-2,.,many,TRBJ2-1
CATMGPGGEGRVFF,TGTGCCACCATGGGACCGGGGGGGGAGGGTCGGGTGTTCTTC,14,TRBV24-1,TRBD2,many,TRBJ2-1
CASSFPSGNTIYF,TGTGCCAGCAGTTTTCCGTCGGGAAACACCATATATTTT,13,TRBV28,.,many,TRBJ1-3
CASSEYGGSTEAFF,TGTGCCAGCAGTGAATACGGTGGGAGTACTGAAGCTTTCTTT,14,TRBV6-1,.,few,TRBJ1-1
CASSSSSAGVEQFF,TGTGCCAGCAGTTCCTCCTCAGCGGGAGTTGAGCAGTTCTTC,14,TRBV12-3/TRBV12-4,TRBD2,.,TRBJ2-1
CASSSRTGDYTF,TGTGCCAGCAGCTCCCGGACAGGGGACTACACCTTC,12,TRBV6-2/TRBV6-3,TRBD1,.,TRBJ1-2
CASSLVASGTGELFF,TGTGCCAGCAGCTTAGTGGCTAGCGGCACCGGGGAGCTGTTTTTT,15,TRBV7-9,TRBD2,.,TRBJ2-2
CASSQGDRDLAEAFF,TGCGCCAGCAGCCAAGGGGACAGGGACCTGGCTGAAGCTTTCTTT,15,TRBV4-3,TRBD1,.,TRBJ1-1
CSLRDALDTEAFF,TGCAGCCTCCGGGACGCACTGGACACTGAAGCTTTCTTT,13,TRBV29-1,.,many,TRBJ1-1
CSASRAGTSGRGEQFF,TGCAGTGCGAGCAGAGCTGGGACTAGCGGGAGGGGTGAGCAGTTCTTC,16,TRBV20-1,TRBD2,many,TRBJ2-1